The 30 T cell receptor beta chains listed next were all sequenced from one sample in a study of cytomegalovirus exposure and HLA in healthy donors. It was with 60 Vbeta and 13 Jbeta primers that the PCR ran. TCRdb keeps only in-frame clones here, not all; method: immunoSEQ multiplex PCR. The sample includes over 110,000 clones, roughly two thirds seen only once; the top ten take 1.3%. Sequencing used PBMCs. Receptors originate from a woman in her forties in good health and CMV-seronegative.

The CDR3 DNA sequence: TGTGCCAGCAGTTTAAATCCCGTTCTAAACTATGGCTACACCTTC. This encodes CASSLNPVLNYGYTF. This chain links TRBV27 with TRBJ1-2; D remains ambiguous. V lost 2 bases, J lost 2 bases, and 12 bases lay in between. The length of the CDR3 is 15 residues. Germline CDR1 and CDR2: MNHEY and SMNVEV (reference sequence).

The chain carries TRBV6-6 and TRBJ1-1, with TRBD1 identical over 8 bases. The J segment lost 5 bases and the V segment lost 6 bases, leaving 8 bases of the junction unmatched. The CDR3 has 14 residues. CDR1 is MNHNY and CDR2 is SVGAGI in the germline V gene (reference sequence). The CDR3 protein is CASRGAGGRTEAFF. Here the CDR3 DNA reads TGTGCCAGCAGAGGCGCAGGGGGCCGGACTGAAGCTTTCTTT.

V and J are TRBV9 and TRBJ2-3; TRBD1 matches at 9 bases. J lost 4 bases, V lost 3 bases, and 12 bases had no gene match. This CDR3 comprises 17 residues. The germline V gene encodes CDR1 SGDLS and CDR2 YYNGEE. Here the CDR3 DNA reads TGTGCCAGCAGCGCTGTACAGGGGGCACTGGGGTCAGATACGCAGTATTTT. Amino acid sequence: CASSAVQGALGSDTQYF.

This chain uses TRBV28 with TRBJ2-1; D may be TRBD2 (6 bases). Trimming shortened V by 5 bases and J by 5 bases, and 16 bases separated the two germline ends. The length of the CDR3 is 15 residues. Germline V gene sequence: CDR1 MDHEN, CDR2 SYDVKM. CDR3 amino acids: CASSPRGRPHNEQFF. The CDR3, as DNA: TGTGCCAGCAGTCCCCGGGGGAGGCCCCACAATGAGCAGTTCTTC. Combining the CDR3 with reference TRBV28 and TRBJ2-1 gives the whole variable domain DVKVTQSSRYLVKRTGEKVFLECVQDMDHENMFWYRQDPGLGLRLIYFSYDVKMKEKGDIPEGYSVSREKKERFSLILESASTNQTSMYLCASSPRGRPHNEQFFGPGTRLTVL.

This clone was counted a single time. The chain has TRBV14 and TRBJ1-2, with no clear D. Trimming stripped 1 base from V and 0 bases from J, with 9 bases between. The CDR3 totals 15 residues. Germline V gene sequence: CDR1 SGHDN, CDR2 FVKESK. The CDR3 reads CASSQGGGANYGYTF. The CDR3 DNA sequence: TGTGCCAGCAGCCAAGGAGGAGGAGCTAACTATGGCTACACCTTC.

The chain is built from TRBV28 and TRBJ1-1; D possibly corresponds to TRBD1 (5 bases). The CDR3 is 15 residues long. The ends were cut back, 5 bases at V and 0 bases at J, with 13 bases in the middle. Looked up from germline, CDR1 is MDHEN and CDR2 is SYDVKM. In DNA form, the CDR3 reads TGTGCCAGCAGTCGCCAGGGTGGTTTGAACACTGAAGCTTTCTTT. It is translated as CASSRQGGLNTEAFF.

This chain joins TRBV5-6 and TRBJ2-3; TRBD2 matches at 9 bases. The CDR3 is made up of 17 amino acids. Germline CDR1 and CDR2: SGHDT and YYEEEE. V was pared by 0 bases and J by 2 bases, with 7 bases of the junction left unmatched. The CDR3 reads CASSLGGLAGYTDTQYF. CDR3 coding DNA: TGTGCCAGCAGCTTGGGGGGGCTAGCGGGGTACACAGATACGCAGTATTTT.

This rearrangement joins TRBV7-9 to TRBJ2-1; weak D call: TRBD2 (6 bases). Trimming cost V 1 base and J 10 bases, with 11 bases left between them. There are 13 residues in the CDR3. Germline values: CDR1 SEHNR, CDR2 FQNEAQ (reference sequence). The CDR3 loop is CASSLGEAGEQFF. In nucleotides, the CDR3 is TGTGCCAGCAGCTTAGGGGAGGCAGGGGAGCAGTTCTTC.

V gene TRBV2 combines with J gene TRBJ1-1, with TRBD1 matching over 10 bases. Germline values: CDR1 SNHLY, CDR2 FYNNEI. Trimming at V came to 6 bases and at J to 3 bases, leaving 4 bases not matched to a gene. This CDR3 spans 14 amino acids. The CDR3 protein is CASRGQGGHTEAFF. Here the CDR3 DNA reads TGTGCCAGCAGAGGACAGGGGGGACACACTGAAGCTTTCTTT.

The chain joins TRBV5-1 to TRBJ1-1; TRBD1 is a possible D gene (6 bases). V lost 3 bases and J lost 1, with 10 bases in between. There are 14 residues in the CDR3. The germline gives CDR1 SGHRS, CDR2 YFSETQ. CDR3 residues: CASSSGTPNTEAFF. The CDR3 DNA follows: TGCGCCAGCAGCTCGGGGACACCGAACACTGAAGCTTTCTTT.

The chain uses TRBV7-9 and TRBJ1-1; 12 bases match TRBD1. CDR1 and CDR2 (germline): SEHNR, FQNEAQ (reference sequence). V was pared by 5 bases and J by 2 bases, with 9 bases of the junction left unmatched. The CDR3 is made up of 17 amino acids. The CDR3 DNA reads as TGTGCCAGCAGCCCGGGACAGGGGGCGTTCGGAAACACTGAAGCTTTCTTT. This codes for CASSPGQGAFGNTEAFF.

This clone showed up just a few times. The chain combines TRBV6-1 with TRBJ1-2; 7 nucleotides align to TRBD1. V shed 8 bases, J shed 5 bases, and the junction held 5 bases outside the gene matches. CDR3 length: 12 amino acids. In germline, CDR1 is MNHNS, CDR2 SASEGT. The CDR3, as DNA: TGTGCCAGCCCGGGACAGACTTATGGCTACACCTTC. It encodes CASPGQTYGYTF.

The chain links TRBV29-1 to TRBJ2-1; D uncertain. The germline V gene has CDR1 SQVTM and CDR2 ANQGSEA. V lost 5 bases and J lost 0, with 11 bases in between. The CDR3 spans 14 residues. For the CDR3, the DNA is TGCAGCGTTCGTATAAGGAGCTCCTACAATGAGCAGTTCTTC. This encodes CSVRIRSSYNEQFF.

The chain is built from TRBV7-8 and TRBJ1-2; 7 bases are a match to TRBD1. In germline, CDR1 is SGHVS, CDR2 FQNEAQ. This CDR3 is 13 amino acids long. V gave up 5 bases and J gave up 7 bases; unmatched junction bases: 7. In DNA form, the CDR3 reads TGTGCCAGCAGCCTGAAGGGGGCGCGTGGCTACACCTTC. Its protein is CASSLKGARGYTF.

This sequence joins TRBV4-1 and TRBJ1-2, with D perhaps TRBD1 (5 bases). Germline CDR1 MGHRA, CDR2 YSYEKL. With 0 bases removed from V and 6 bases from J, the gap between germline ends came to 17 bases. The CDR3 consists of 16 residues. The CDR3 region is CASSQEGPARVNGYTF. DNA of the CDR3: TGCGCCAGCAGCCAAGAAGGGCCGGCCAGGGTCAATGGCTACACCTTC.

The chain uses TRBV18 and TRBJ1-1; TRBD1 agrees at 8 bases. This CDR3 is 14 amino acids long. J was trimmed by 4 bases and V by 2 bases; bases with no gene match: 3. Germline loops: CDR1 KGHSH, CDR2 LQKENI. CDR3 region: CASSPGQGGTEAFF. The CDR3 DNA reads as TGTGCCAGCTCACCAGGACAGGGCGGCACTGAAGCTTTCTTT.

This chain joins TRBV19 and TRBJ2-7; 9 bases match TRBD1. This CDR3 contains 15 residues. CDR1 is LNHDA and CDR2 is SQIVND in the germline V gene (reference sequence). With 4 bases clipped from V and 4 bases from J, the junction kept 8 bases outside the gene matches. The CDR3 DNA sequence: TGTGCCAGTAGTACCAAGGGACAGGGATCGTACGAGCAGTACTTC. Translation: CASSTKGQGSYEQYF. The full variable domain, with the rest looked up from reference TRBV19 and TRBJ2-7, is DGGITQSPKYLFRKEGQNVTLSCEQNLNHDAMYWYRQDPGQGLRLIYYSQIVNDFQKGDIAEGYSVSREKKESFPLTVTSAQKNPTAFYLCASSTKGQGSYEQYFGPGTRLTVT.

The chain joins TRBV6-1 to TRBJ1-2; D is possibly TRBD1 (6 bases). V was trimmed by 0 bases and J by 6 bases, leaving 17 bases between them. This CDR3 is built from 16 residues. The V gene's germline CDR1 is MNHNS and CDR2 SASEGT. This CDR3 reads CASSEAAGRGNDGYTF. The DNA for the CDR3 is TGTGCCAGCAGTGAAGCTGCAGGAAGGGGGAACGATGGCTACACCTTC.

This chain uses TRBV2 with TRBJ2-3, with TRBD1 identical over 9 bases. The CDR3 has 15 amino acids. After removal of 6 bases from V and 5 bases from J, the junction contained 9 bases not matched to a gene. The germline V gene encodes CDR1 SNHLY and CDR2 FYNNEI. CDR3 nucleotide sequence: TGTGCCAGCAGCGTGACCGGGACAGGGAGAGATACGCAGTATTTT. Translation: CASSVTGTGRDTQYF.

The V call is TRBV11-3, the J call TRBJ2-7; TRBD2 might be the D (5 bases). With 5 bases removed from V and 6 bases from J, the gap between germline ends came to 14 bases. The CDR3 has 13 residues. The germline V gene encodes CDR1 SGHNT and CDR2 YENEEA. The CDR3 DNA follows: TGTGCCAGCAGCCCGGGGTCGGCGGGCGAGCAGTACTTC. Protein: CASSPGSAGEQYF.

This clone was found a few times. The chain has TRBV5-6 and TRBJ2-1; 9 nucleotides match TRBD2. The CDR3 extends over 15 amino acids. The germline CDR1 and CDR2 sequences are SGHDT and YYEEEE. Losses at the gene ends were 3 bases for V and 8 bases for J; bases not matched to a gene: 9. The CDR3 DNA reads TGTGCCAGCAGCTCCTTGGCGGGGGGGACCCATGAGCAGTTCTTC. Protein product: CASSSLAGGTHEQFF.

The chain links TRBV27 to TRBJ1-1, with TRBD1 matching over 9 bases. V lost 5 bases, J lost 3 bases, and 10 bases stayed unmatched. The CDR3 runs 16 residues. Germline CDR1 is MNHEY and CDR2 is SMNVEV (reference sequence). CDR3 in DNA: TGTGCCAGCAGTATTTCCGGACAGGGGTTAGACACTGAAGCTTTCTTT. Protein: CASSISGQGLDTEAFF.

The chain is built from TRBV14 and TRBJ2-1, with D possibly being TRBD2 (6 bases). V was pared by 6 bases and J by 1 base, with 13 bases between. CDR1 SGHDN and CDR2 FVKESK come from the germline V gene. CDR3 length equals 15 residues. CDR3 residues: CASRRIGGSYNEQFF. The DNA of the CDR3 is TGTGCCAGCAGACGTATCGGGGGTTCCTACAATGAGCAGTTCTTC.

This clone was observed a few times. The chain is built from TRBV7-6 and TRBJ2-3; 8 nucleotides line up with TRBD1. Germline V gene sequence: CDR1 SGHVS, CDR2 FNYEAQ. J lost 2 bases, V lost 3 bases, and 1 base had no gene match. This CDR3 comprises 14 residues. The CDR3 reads CASSLTGDTDTQYF. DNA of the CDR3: TGTGCCAGCAGCTTGACAGGGGACACAGATACGCAGTATTTT.

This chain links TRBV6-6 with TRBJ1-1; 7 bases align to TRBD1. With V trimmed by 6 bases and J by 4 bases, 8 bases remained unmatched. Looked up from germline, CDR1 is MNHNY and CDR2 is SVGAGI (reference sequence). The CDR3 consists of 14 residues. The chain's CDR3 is CASRRDSAFTEAFF. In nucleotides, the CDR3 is TGTGCCAGCAGGAGGGACAGCGCGTTCACTGAAGCTTTCTTT.

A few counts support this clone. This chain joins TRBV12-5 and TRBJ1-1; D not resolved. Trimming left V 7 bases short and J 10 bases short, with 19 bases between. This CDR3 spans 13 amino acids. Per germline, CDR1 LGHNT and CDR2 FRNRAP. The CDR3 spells CASAALSGWGAFF. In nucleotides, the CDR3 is TGTGCTAGTGCCGCCCTCTCGGGGTGGGGAGCTTTCTTT.

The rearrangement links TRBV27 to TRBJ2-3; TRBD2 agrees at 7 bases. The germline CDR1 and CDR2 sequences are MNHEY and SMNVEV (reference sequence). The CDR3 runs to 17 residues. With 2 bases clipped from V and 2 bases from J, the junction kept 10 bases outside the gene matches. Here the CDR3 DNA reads TGTGCCAGCAGTTTAAAATCTAGCGGAGTTACCACAGATACGCAGTATTTT. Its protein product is CASSLKSSGVTTDTQYF.

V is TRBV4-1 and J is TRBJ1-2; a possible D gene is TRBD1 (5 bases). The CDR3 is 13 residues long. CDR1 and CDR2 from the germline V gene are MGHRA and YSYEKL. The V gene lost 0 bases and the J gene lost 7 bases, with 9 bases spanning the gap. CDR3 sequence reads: CASSQDRVGGYTF. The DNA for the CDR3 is TGCGCCAGCAGCCAAGACAGGGTTGGTGGCTACACCTTC.

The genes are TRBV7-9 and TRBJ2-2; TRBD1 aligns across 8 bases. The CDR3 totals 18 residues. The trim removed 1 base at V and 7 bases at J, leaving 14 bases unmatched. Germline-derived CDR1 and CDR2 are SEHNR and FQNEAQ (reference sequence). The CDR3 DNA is TGTGCCAGCAGCTTAGAGGGACAGGTGGAGTTCTTTGTCGGGGAGCTGTTTTTT. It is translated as CASSLEGQVEFFVGELFF.

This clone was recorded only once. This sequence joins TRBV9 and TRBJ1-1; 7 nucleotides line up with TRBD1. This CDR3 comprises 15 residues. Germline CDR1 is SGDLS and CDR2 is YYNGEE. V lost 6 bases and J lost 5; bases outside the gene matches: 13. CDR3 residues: CASTAFDRAVTEAFF. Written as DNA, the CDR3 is TGTGCCAGCACCGCATTTGACAGGGCAGTAACTGAAGCTTTCTTT.